These T cell receptor beta chains were read from a single sample in a study of shared clonotypes between healthy human individuals. Generated by immunoSEQ multiplex PCR, the TCRdb table keeps only in-frame clones and is missing some. The repertoire holds under 650,000 clones, approximately 95% seen once, with approximately 0.06% in the top ten. The sequencing sample was made of naive CD4+ T cells sorted from blood. All receptors come from a woman in her 30s in good health. Both conserved end residues are part of each CDR3. A D gene is named only where the DNA matches it firmly. Only part of the rows carry a size: once, few, many, or a class if the clone is expanded.

d_gene | abundance | j_gene | v_gene | CDR3nt | CDR3aa
TRBD2 | . | TRBJ2-7 | TRBV2 | TGTGCCAGCAGTGTCGAGGGCGGGAGCTCCTACGAGCAGTACTTC | CASSVEGGSSYEQYF
. | . | TRBJ2-6 | TRBV27 | TGTGCCAGCATCGTTGACATCGGTGGGGCCAACGTCCTGACTTTC | CASIVDIGGANVLTF
. | . | TRBJ2-1 | TRBV2 | TGTGCCAGCAGCGTGGACTACGTCTCCTACAATGAGCAGTTCTTC | CASSVDYVSYNEQFF
. | . | TRBJ2-3 | TRBV30 | TGTGCCTGGAGCAGGGTGACAGATACGCAGTATTTT | CAWSRVTDTQYF
. | . | TRBJ2-3 | TRBV19 | TGTGCCAGTAGCAGAACAAGGACACCAAAAACGGAAACAGATACGCAGTATTTT | CASSRTRTPKTETDTQYF
. | . | TRBJ1-2 | TRBV25-1 | TGTGCCAGCAGTGAATCATGGGGGGGCTCGAACTATGGCTACACCTTC | CASSESWGGSNYGYTF
. | few | TRBJ1-1 | TRBV27 | TGTGCCAGCAGCCCGGCCCCTCCTGAAGCTTTCTTT | CASSPAPPEAFF
TRBD2 | . | TRBJ2-3 | TRBV5-1 | TGCGCCAGCAGCTGGGACCTACGGCCCGTAGCGGGGAGCACAGATACGCAGTATTTT | CASSWDLRPVAGSTDTQYF
. | . | TRBJ2-7 | TRBV27 | TGTGCCAGCAGTTCCCAATTAAGTATGGCATACGAGCAGTACTTC | CASSSQLSMAYEQYF
TRBD2 | . | TRBJ2-3 | TRBV5-4 | TGTGCCAGCAGCTTAGCGGGAGCAGATACGCAGTATTTT | CASSLAGADTQYF
. | . | TRBJ1-4 | TRBV7-9 | TGTGCCAGCAGCTCCAACCCGGTGGCTAATGAAAAACTGTTTTTT | CASSSNPVANEKLFF
TRBD2 | . | TRBJ2-3 | TRBV27 | TGTGCCAGCAGTTTTCGCTTCGGGACTAGCGGGATCGGCACGCAGTATTTT | CASSFRFGTSGIGTQYF
. | . | TRBJ2-5 | TRBV29-1 | TGCAGCGTTGAAATGGTGGTTGCAGAGACCCAGTACTTC | CSVEMVVAETQYF
. | . | TRBJ1-2 | TRBV7-9 | TGTGCCAGCAGCTTAGTACGGCGCCCTGGCTACACCTTC | CASSLVRRPGYTF
TRBD1 | . | TRBJ2-3 | TRBV27 | TGTGCCAGCAGTCGCGGACAGGACCCCGACACAGATACGCAGTATTTT | CASSRGQDPDTDTQYF
. | . | TRBJ1-1 | TRBV18 | TGTGCCAGCTCCCCCGGACAGCGTTTGAACACTGAAGCTTTCTTT | CASSPGQRLNTEAFF
TRBD2 | . | TRBJ2-7 | TRBV5-1 | TGCGCCAGCAGCTCGACGACTAGCGGGGCGGACGAGCAGTACTTC | CASSSTTSGADEQYF
. | . | TRBJ1-5 | TRBV7-6 | TGTGCCAGCAGCGCAGACAGCGAAATATTACATTTT | CASSADSEILHF
. | once | TRBJ1-3 | TRBV7-2 | TGTGCCAGCAGCAAGATAGGGGGTTCTCGAGACACCATATATTTT | CASSKIGGSRDTIYF
. | . | TRBJ2-3 | TRBV10-3 | TGTGCCAACAAAGGGCAGGGATACACAGATACGCAGTATTTT | CANKGQGYTDTQYF
TRBD1 | . | TRBJ2-7 | TRBV28 | TGTGCCAGCAGTTCGATTTGGACAGGGACAAGCTCCTACGAGCAGTACTTC | CASSSIWTGTSSYEQYF
TRBD1 | . | TRBJ2-7 | TRBV7-6 | TGTGCCAGCAGCCGGACAGGGTCCCCATCCTACGAGCAGTACTTC | CASSRTGSPSYEQYF
. | . | TRBJ2-1 | TRBV14 | TGTGCCAGCAGCCAACTTCGGATTCTGGGTGAGCAGTTCTTC | CASSQLRILGEQFF
. | . | TRBJ2-7 | TRBV19 | TGTGCCAGTAGTCCTCGGACTGAATCCTACGAGCAGTACTTC | CASSPRTESYEQYF
. | . | TRBJ2-7 | TRBV7-2 | TGTGCCAGCAGCTCCCGCAGGGGCGCTAGCTCCTACGAGCAGTACTTC | CASSSRRGASSYEQYF
TRBD2 | . | TRBJ2-1 | TRBV27 | TGTGCCAGCACCTTAGCGGGAGAGCCTACACATGAGCAGTTCTTC | CASTLAGEPTHEQFF
TRBD1 | . | TRBJ1-3 | TRBV7-9 | TGTGCCGGAAAGACGACAGGGATAAACACCATATATTTT | CAGKTTGINTIYF
. | . | TRBJ1-1 | TRBV2 | TGTGCCAGCAGATTCCCCGGGACGTTGAACACTGAAGCTTTCTTT | CASRFPGTLNTEAFF
. | . | TRBJ1-5 | TRBV18 | TGTGCCACCGCCCTGGATGTAAATCAGCCCCAGCATTTT | CATALDVNQPQHF
. | . | TRBJ2-7 | TRBV27 | TGTGCCAGCACTTCCACGAGAGAGGGTAAATCCTCCTACGAGCAGTACTTC | CASTSTREGKSSYEQYF
. | . | TRBJ2-3 | TRBV5-6 | TGTGCCAGCAGCTTGGGAGTCGCAGATACGCAGTATTTT | CASSLGVADTQYF
. | . | TRBJ1-3 | TRBV19 | TGTGCCAGTAGTCGCCCGGGGGACGCTCTGGGAGGAAACACCATATATTTT | CASSRPGDALGGNTIYF
. | . | TRBJ2-5 | TRBV6-1 | TGTGCCAGCAGTGCGCGGACAGGGAGGGTTTGGGGGCAAGAGACCCAGTACTTC | CASSARTGRVWGQETQYF
TRBD1 | once | TRBJ1-2 | TRBV6-1 | TGTGCCAGCACCTCACCCGTTGGGACAGGGGGCGGCTACACCTTC | CASTSPVGTGGGYTF
. | . | TRBJ1-1 | TRBV6-6 | TGTGCCAGCAGTTATCTTGACAGATACACTGAAGCTTTCTTT | CASSYLDRYTEAFF
. | . | TRBJ2-3 | TRBV10-3 | TGTGCCATCAGTTCGAGCTCCACCGGGCCAGATACGCAGTATTTT | CAISSSSTGPDTQYF
TRBD2 | . | TRBJ2-1 | TRBV5-1 | TGCGCCAGCAGCTTGCTTAGCGGGAGGGCAAATGAGCAGTTCTTC | CASSLLSGRANEQFF
. | once | TRBJ1-2 | TRBV11-2 | TGTGCCAGCAGCCTAACCCCTGACAGTCTCTATGGCTACACCTTC | CASSLTPDSLYGYTF
TRBD1 | . | TRBJ1-2 | TRBV28 | TGTGCCAGCAGTCGACGACAGGGTCGGGACTACACCTTC | CASSRRQGRDYTF
. | . | TRBJ1-1 | TRBV15 | TGTGCCACCAGCAGAGTTGCTTCTAACACTGAAGCTTTCTTT | CATSRVASNTEAFF
. | . | TRBJ1-6 | TRBV6-6 | TGTGCCAGCAGGGTCCCACAGGAGAATTCACCCCTCCACTTT | CASRVPQENSPLHF
TRBD1 | once | TRBJ2-7 | TRBV11-2 | TGTGCCAGCAGCCCGACAGGGAAAGGATACGAGCAGTACTTC | CASSPTGKGYEQYF
TRBD2 | . | TRBJ2-7 | TRBV5-1 | TGCGCCAGCAGCCTAGGACTAGCGGAGGCCTACGAGCAGTACTTC | CASSLGLAEAYEQYF
TRBD2 | . | TRBJ2-2 | TRBV27 | TGTGCCAGCAGTTTAGGGCTAGCGGGAGTCATGAACACCGGGGAGCTGTTTTTT | CASSLGLAGVMNTGELFF
. | . | TRBJ2-3 | TRBV28 | TGTGCCAGCAGTTTGGGGATAACCGCGTCCGGCACAGATACGCAGTATTTT | CASSLGITASGTDTQYF
. | . | TRBJ2-7 | TRBV27 | TGTGCCAGCAGTCAGGGCAGGTACTCCTACGAGCAGTACTTC | CASSQGRYSYEQYF
. | . | TRBJ1-1 | TRBV18 | TGTGCCAGCTCACCGCGGCCCGGTGAAGCTTTCTTT | CASSPRPGEAFF
. | . | TRBJ1-3 | TRBV11-2 | TGTGCCAGCAGCTCCGACAACGGGAGTCCCGGAAACACCATATATTTT | CASSSDNGSPGNTIYF
. | . | TRBJ2-7 | TRBV21-1 | TGTGCCAGCAGCAACCCCGAGCTAGCGGGAGGAAACTCCTACGAGCAGTACTTC | CASSNPELAGGNSYEQYF
. | . | TRBJ2-2 | TRBV10-3 | TGTGCCATCCGTCGATCGAACCCGAATACCGGGGAGCTGTTTTTT | CAIRRSNPNTGELFF
TRBD2 | . | TRBJ2-1 | TRBV7-3 | TGTGCCAGCAGCTCGGGACTAGCGGGAGCGAATGAGCAGTTCTTC | CASSSGLAGANEQFF
TRBD2 | . | TRBJ2-2 | TRBV5-4 | TGTGCCAGCAGCTTGGCCCGAAGTAGCGGGAGGACTGGCACCGGGGAGCTGTTTTTT | CASSLARSSGRTGTGELFF
. | once | TRBJ2-7 | TRBV28 | TGTGCCAGCACCCCTTGGGACAAAGAAGAGCAGTACTTC | CASTPWDKEEQYF
. | . | TRBJ2-1 | TRBV10-1 | TGCGCCAGCAGTGATAAGCGGGCAAATGAGCAGTTCTTC | CASSDKRANEQFF
. | once | TRBJ1-3 | TRBV5-1 | TGCGCCAGCAGCTTGATAGGGGCTGGAAACACCATATATTTT | CASSLIGAGNTIYF
. | . | TRBJ2-3 | TRBV28 | TGTGCCAGCTTGCCAGGGGGGACAGATACGCAGTATTTT | CASLPGGTDTQYF
. | . | TRBJ2-7 | TRBV21-1 | TGTGCCAGCAGCATTCCAAGGGCGGGAGGGGACTACGAGCAGTACTTC | CASSIPRAGGDYEQYF
. | . | TRBJ2-6 | TRBV7-9 | TGTGCCAGCAGCCTAGTGCGCTCGGGCTCTGGGGCCAACGTCCTGACTTTC | CASSLVRSGSGANVLTF
. | . | TRBJ2-7 | TRBV29-1 | TGCAGCGTTAGGGTCAGCCCCTACGAGCAGTACTTC | CSVRVSPYEQYF